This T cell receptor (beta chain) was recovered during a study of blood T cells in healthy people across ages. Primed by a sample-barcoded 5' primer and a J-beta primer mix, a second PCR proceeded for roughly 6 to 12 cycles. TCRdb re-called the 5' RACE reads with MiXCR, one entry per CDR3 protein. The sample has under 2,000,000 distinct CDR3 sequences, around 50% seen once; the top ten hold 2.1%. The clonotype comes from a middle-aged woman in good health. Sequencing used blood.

The CDR3 bases are TGTGCCAGCAGCTTAAATAGCGGGGGTGAAGGGGCGTTCTTC. It codes for CASSLNSGGEGAFF. The chain couples TRBV7-3 to TRBJ2-1; 9 positions agree with TRBD2. CDR1 and CDR2 from the germline V gene are SGHTA and FQGTGA. Trimming at V came to 1 base and at J to 15 bases, leaving 10 bases not matched to a gene. The CDR3 sequence is 14 residues long.